This T cell receptor (beta chain) is drawn from a study of blood T cells in healthy people across ages. The V gene lost 4 bases and the J gene lost 6 bases, with 15 bases spanning the gap. The CDR3 sequence is 14 residues long. Germline CDR1 SGHVS, CDR2 FNYEAQ. Drawing of peripheral blood yielded 7.5 to 10 milliliters from each donor. Total RNA was isolated from each sample in quantities of at least 6 micrograms. PCR was performed a second time for roughly 7 to 12 cycles using a sample-barcoded 5' primer and a J-beta primer mix. TCRdb reanalysed the 5' RACE reads using MiXCR and keeps one entry per CDR3 protein. The sample holds about 640,000 distinct CDR3 sequences, roughly 41% seen once.

The sample comprised blood. The TCR sequence derives from a man aged 80 or over in good health. V is TRBV7-6 and J is TRBJ1-2, with D perhaps matching TRBD1 (6 bases). The CDR3 spells CASSSPGEGDGYTF. CDR3 nucleotide sequence: TGTGCCAGCAGCTCCCCAGGGGAGGGGGATGGCTACACCTTC.